This T cell receptor beta chain was sequenced during a study of Ad26.COV2.S vaccination and SARS-CoV-2 variants. Background on the study: The Ad26.COV2.S arm of the COV1001 trial was where the donor was placed.

Described treatment: some 20 received Ad26.COV2.S at low or high dose, single or two shots; 5 received placebo; per-sample allocation not given. Following the first vaccine or placebo injection, samples were taken on day 63. The assay was immunoSEQ multiplex PCR, and TCRdb's table has in-frame clones only and misses some. The data hold roughly 680,000 clones, with more than 70% observed a single time. The source material was peripheral blood, sampled in a trial of Ad26.COV2.S vaccine versus placebo. The clonotype was recovered from a person between 18 and 60 years old who received the Ad26.COV2.S COVID-19 vaccine or a placebo.

CDR3 amino acids: CAWSLLLTSGRPYEQYF. The CDR3 region has the DNA TGTGCCTGGAGTCTCCTACTGACTAGCGGGAGGCCCTACGAGCAGTACTTC. The V gene is TRBV30, the J gene TRBJ2-7; 13 positions match TRBD2. There are 17 residues in the CDR3. The germline gives CDR1 GTSNPN, CDR2 SVGIG (reference sequence). The junction had 9 bases not matched to a gene; V was cut back by 2 bases and J by 2 bases.